These T cell receptor beta chains were read from a single sample in a study of identifying expanded T cells in peripheral blood. Profiling relied on immunoSEQ multiplex PCR, and the TCRdb table lists in-frame clones only, not all of them. The sample records about 94,000 clones, roughly 90% being singletons. Sequenced input: blood. The receptors stem from a person aged 18 to 70 in good health. Each CDR3 is given with its conserved first and last residue. The order of the fields is J gene, V gene, D gene, clone size, CDR3 length, CDR3 protein, CDR3 DNA. D genes are given only for firm matches. Only part of the rows carry a size: once, few, many, or a class if the clone is expanded.

j_call: TRBJ2-3; v_call: TRBV5-6; d_call: -; clone_size: -; cdr3_length: 13; cdr3_aa: CASSLLFADTQYF; cdr3_nt: TGTGCCAGCAGCTTGCTATTCGCAGATACGCAGTATTTT
j_call: TRBJ2-3; v_call: TRBV4-1; d_call: -; clone_size: -; cdr3_length: 20; cdr3_aa: CASTNRGLRANLISTDTQYF; cdr3_nt: TGCGCCAGCACCAACAGAGGCCTCAGGGCCAATTTGATTAGCACAGATACGCAGTATTTT
j_call: TRBJ2-1; v_call: TRBV5-4; d_call: -; clone_size: -; cdr3_length: 17; cdr3_aa: CASSLGRGRGSYNEQFF; cdr3_nt: TGTGCCAGCAGCTTAGGCAGGGGGCGGGGGTCCTACAATGAGCAGTTCTTC
j_call: TRBJ1-1; v_call: TRBV5-1; d_call: TRBD1; clone_size: -; cdr3_length: 15; cdr3_aa: CASSPSTGGYTEAFF; cdr3_nt: TGCGCCAGCAGCCCATCGACAGGGGGCTACACTGAAGCTTTCTTT
j_call: TRBJ2-5; v_call: TRBV25-1; d_call: -; clone_size: -; cdr3_length: 15; cdr3_aa: CASSEASGTQETQYF; cdr3_nt: TGTGCCAGCAGTGAAGCATCGGGGACACAAGAGACCCAGTACTTC
j_call: TRBJ2-1; v_call: TRBV7-9; d_call: TRBD2; clone_size: -; cdr3_length: 15; cdr3_aa: CASSPGLANYNEQFF; cdr3_nt: TGTGCCAGCAGCCCGGGACTAGCGAACTACAATGAGCAGTTCTTC
j_call: TRBJ2-7; v_call: TRBV14; d_call: -; clone_size: once; cdr3_length: 16; cdr3_aa: CASSQALGSSSYEQYF; cdr3_nt: TGTGCCAGCAGCCAAGCCCTGGGGTCTAGCTCCTACGAGCAGTACTTC
j_call: TRBJ1-1; v_call: TRBV29-1; d_call: -; clone_size: -; cdr3_length: 14; cdr3_aa: CSVFVFGLNTEAFF; cdr3_nt: TGCAGCGTTTTTGTCTTCGGGCTGAACACTGAAGCTTTCTTT
j_call: TRBJ1-6; v_call: TRBV2; d_call: -; clone_size: few; cdr3_length: 15; cdr3_aa: CASSEVGSRNSPLHF; cdr3_nt: TGTGCCAGCAGTGAAGTGGGCAGCAGAAATTCACCCCTCCACTTT
j_call: TRBJ1-1; v_call: TRBV29-1; d_call: -; clone_size: -; cdr3_length: 10; cdr3_aa: CSVGQIEAFF; cdr3_nt: TGCAGCGTCGGACAGATTGAAGCTTTCTTT
j_call: TRBJ1-3; v_call: TRBV5-4; d_call: -; clone_size: -; cdr3_length: 14; cdr3_aa: CASSLDISGNTIYF; cdr3_nt: TGTGCCAGCAGCTTGGACATTTCAGGAAACACCATATATTTT
j_call: TRBJ1-1; v_call: TRBV4-1; d_call: -; clone_size: -; cdr3_length: 14; cdr3_aa: CASSPRTMNTEAFF; cdr3_nt: TGCGCCAGCAGCCCAAGAACCATGAACACTGAAGCTTTCTTT
j_call: TRBJ2-3; v_call: TRBV30; d_call: -; clone_size: -; cdr3_length: 19; cdr3_aa: CAWSHPYTSGRPNTDTQYF; cdr3_nt: TGTGCCTGGAGTCACCCCTACACCTCCGGCAGGCCTAACACAGATACGCAGTATTTT
j_call: TRBJ2-1; v_call: TRBV5-1; d_call: TRBD1; clone_size: -; cdr3_length: 13; cdr3_aa: CASSSDRADEQFF; cdr3_nt: TGCGCCAGCAGCTCGGACAGGGCGGATGAGCAGTTCTTC
j_call: TRBJ2-7; v_call: TRBV11-2; d_call: -; clone_size: -; cdr3_length: 15; cdr3_aa: CASSSGGYTRLEQYF; cdr3_nt: TGTGCCAGCAGCTCTGGCGGGTATACCCGACTCGAGCAGTACTTC
j_call: TRBJ2-1; v_call: TRBV18; d_call: TRBD1; clone_size: -; cdr3_length: 15; cdr3_aa: CASSGQGGTYNEQFF; cdr3_nt: TGTGCCAGCTCAGGACAGGGGGGAACCTACAATGAGCAGTTCTTC
j_call: TRBJ2-7; v_call: TRBV11-3; d_call: -; clone_size: -; cdr3_length: 13; cdr3_aa: CASSYPPGYEQYF; cdr3_nt: TGTGCCAGCAGCTACCCTCCGGGCTACGAGCAGTACTTC
j_call: TRBJ2-7; v_call: TRBV6-1; d_call: -; clone_size: -; cdr3_length: 11; cdr3_aa: CASTGAYEQYF; cdr3_nt: TGTGCCAGCACGGGAGCCTACGAGCAGTACTTC
j_call: TRBJ2-1; v_call: TRBV30; d_call: TRBD2; clone_size: few; cdr3_length: 14; cdr3_aa: CAWNNGLAANEQFF; cdr3_nt: TGTGCCTGGAACAACGGGCTAGCGGCCAATGAGCAGTTCTTC
j_call: TRBJ1-5; v_call: TRBV29-1; d_call: -; clone_size: -; cdr3_length: 13; cdr3_aa: CSVSSGSNQPQHF; cdr3_nt: TGCAGCGTTTCATCAGGGAGCAATCAGCCCCAGCATTTT
j_call: TRBJ2-7; v_call: TRBV19; d_call: TRBD1; clone_size: -; cdr3_length: 15; cdr3_aa: CASRQTGAGSYEQYF; cdr3_nt: TGTGCCAGTAGGCAGACAGGGGCCGGGAGTTACGAGCAGTACTTC